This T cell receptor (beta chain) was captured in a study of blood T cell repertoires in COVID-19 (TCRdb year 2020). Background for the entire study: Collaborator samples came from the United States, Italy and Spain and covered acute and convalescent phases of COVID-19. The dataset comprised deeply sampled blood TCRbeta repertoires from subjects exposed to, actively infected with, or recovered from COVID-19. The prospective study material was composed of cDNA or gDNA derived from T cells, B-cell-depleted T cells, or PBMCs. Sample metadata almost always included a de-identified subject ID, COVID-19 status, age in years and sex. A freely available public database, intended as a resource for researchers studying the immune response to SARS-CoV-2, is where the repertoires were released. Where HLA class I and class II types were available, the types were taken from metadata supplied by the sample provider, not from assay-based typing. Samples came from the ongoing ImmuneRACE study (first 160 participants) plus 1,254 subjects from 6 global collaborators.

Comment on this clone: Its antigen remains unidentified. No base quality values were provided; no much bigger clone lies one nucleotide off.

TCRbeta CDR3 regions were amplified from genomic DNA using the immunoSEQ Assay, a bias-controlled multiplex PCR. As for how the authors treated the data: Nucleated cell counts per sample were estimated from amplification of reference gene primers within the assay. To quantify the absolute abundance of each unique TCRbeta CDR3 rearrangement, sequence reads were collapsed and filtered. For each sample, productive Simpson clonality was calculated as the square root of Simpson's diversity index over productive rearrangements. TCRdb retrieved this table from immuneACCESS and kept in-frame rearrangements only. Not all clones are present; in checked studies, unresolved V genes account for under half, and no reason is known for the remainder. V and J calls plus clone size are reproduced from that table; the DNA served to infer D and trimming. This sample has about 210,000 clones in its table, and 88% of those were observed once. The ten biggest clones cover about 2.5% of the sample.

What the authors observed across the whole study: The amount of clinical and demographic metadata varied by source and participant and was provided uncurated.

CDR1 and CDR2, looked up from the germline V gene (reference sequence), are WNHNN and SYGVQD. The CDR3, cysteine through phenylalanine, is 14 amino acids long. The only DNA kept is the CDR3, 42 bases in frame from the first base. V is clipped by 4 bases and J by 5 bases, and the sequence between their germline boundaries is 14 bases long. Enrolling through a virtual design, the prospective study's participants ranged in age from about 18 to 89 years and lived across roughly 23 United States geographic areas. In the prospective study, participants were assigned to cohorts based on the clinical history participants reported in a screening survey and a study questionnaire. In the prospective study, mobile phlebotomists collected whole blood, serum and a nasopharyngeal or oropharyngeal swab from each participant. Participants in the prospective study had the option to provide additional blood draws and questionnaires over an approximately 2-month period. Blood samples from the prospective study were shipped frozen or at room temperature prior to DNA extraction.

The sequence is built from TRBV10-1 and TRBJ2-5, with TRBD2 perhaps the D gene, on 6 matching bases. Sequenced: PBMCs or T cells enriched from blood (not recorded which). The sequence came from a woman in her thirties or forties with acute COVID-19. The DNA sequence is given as TGCGCCAGCAGTGGCGGGGCGCTCGGGGAGACCCAGTACTTC. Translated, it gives CASSGGALGETQYF.